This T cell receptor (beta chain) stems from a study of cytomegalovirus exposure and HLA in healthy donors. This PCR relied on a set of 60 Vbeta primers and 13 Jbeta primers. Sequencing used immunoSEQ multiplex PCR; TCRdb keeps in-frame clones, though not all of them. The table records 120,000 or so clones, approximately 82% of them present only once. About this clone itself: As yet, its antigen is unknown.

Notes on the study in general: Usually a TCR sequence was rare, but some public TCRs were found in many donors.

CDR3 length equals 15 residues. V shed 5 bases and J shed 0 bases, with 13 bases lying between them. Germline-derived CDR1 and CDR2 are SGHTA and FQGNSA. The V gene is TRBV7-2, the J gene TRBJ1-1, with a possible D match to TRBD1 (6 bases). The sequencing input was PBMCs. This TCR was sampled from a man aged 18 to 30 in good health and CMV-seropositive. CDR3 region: CASSPETGMNTEAFF. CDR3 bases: TGTGCCAGCAGCCCCGAGACAGGCATGAACACTGAAGCTTTCTTT.